The 19 T cell receptor beta chains listed next were all sequenced from one sample in a study of chemoradiotherapy in HPV16-positive cancers. Data came from immunoSEQ multiplex PCR; TCRdb stores just in-frame clones and leaves some out. The data show about 13,000 clones, about 85% seen once. The material was blood, obtained from a patient who underwent chemoradiotherapy. The receptors come from a human donor with HPV-associated anogenital cancer.

The chain links TRBV10-3 to TRBJ2-2; D is tentatively TRBD1 or TRBD2 (6 bases each). The CDR3 has 16 amino acids. Germline V CDR1 and CDR2: ENHRY, SYGVKD. V shed 7 bases and J shed 3 bases, with 18 bases lying between them. The CDR3 sequence is CAINTPTGADTGELFF. The CDR3 DNA sequence: TGTGCCATCAATACCCCGACGGGGGCGGACACCGGGGAGCTGTTTTTT.

The CDR3 loop reads CASSQDSLNTEAFF. CDR3 DNA: TGTGCCAGCAGCCAGGACAGCCTGAACACTGAAGCTTTCTTT. The V call is TRBV6-1, the J call TRBJ1-1; weak D call: TRBD1 (6 bases). CDR3 length: 14 residues. Trimming took 6 bases from V and 0 from J, leaving 11 bases between them. Germline V gene sequence: CDR1 MNHNS, CDR2 SASEGT.

The chain employs TRBV27 and TRBJ1-1; D unclear. This CDR3 contains 14 residues. V lost 3 bases to trimming and J lost 1 base, with 9 bases between them. The germline V gene encodes CDR1 MNHEY and CDR2 SMNVEV (reference sequence). In DNA form, the CDR3 reads TGTGCCAGCAGTTTGCGGAACCCGAACACTGAAGCTTTCTTT. It specifies CASSLRNPNTEAFF.

CDR3 DNA sequence: TGTGCCAGCAGTGATGGGGGGGCGTTAGGGGAAAAACTGTTTTTT. This translates into CASSDGGALGEKLFF. The V and J genes are TRBV6-1 and TRBJ1-4, with TRBD1 as a possible D gene (6 bases). V shed 3 bases and J shed 8 bases, with 16 bases lying between them. This CDR3 contains 15 residues. Germline V CDR1 and CDR2: MNHNS, SASEGT.

The rearrangement joins TRBV6-5 to TRBJ1-3, with a weak D call TRBD1 (5 bases). This CDR3 has 16 amino acids. Looked up from germline, CDR1 is MNHEY and CDR2 is SVGAGI. V was trimmed by 4 bases and J by 0 bases, leaving 13 bases between them. CDR3 coding DNA: TGTGCCAGCAGTTCGAGAGGGGTTTACTCTGGAAACACCATATATTTT. This translates into CASSSRGVYSGNTIYF.

The chain is built from TRBV5-1 and TRBJ2-1; 7 positions agree with TRBD1. This CDR3 spans 15 amino acids. Losses at the gene ends were 5 bases for V and 2 bases for J; bases not matched to a gene: 7. The germline V gene encodes CDR1 SGHRS and CDR2 YFSETQ. CDR3 nucleotide sequence: TGCGCCAGCAGTTCACCGACAGGGACCTACAATGAGCAGTTCTTC. This sequence encodes CASSSPTGTYNEQFF.

The V and J genes are TRBV18 and TRBJ2-2; D remains ambiguous. V was pared by 0 bases and J by 9 bases, with 11 bases between. The CDR3 contains 14 residues. From germline, CDR1 is KGHSH and CDR2 LQKENI. The CDR3 loop is CASSPPLDVRELFF. In DNA, the CDR3 is TGTGCCAGCTCACCACCGCTGGACGTCCGGGAGCTGTTTTTT.

The chain combines TRBV5-1 with TRBJ2-3; 10 bases are a match to TRBD2. The germline V gene encodes CDR1 SGHRS and CDR2 YFSETQ. The CDR3 is 15 amino acids. V gave up 1 base and J gave up 4 bases; unmatched junction bases: 3. CDR3 sequence reads: CASSLSLAGADTQYF. The CDR3 DNA follows: TGCGCCAGCAGCTTGAGTCTAGCGGGGGCAGATACGCAGTATTTT.

This clone came up a few times. The chain has TRBV5-1 and TRBJ1-2; D is uncertain. The CDR3 spans 14 residues. The V gene's germline CDR1 is SGHRS and CDR2 YFSETQ. V dropped 0 bases and J dropped 4 bases, with 10 bases sitting between them. The CDR3 nucleotides are TGCGCCAGCAGCTTGGGTGAACACTCCTATGGCTACACCTTC. Translated, it gives CASSLGEHSYGYTF.

As DNA, the CDR3 is TGTGCCAGTAGTATAGATACAGGGGGCCGGGAGTTCTTC. Amino acids: CASSIDTGGREFF. This chain links TRBV19 with TRBJ2-1, with 9 bases fitting TRBD1. Germline CDR1 and CDR2: LNHDA and SQIVND (reference sequence). Unmatched junction bases numbered 5, after V lost 0 bases and J lost 14 bases. This CDR3 has 13 residues.

V is TRBV14 and J is TRBJ2-3, with TRBD2 as a possible D gene (6 bases). V lost 0 bases, J lost 0 bases, and 13 bases lay in between. The CDR3 is made up of 17 amino acids. The germline V gene encodes CDR1 SGHDN and CDR2 FVKESK. DNA of the CDR3: TGTGCCAGCAGCCAAGAAAGTGGCGGGACTAGCACAGATACGCAGTATTTT. Encoded protein: CASSQESGGTSTDTQYF.

This clone is judged medium-sized. The chain links TRBV25-1 to TRBJ2-3; 7 nucleotides agree with TRBD2. CDR1 MGHDK and CDR2 SYGVNS come from the germline V gene. V dropped 1 base and J dropped 5; count of bases not matched to a gene: 6. CDR3 length equals 15 residues. CDR3 sequence: CASSEWGGVVDTQYF. The CDR3 DNA sequence: TGTGCCAGCAGTGAATGGGGAGGGGTGGTAGATACGCAGTATTTT.

The chain recombines TRBV5-1 with TRBJ1-4; 7 nucleotides agree with TRBD1. V shed 3 bases and J 4 bases; nucleotides not matched to a gene: 3. CDR3 length: 14 residues. Germline-derived CDR1 and CDR2 are SGHRS and YFSETQ. In DNA form, the CDR3 reads TGCGCCAGCAGCTCCGGGACAGTTAATGAAAAACTGTTTTTT. This sequence encodes CASSSGTVNEKLFF.

The sample holds one count of this clone. The chain carries TRBV2 and TRBJ1-2; possibly TRBD1 for D (5 bases). CDR3 size: 13 residues. V was cut by 4 bases and J by 4 bases, with 10 bases left in between. Germline V lookup: CDR1 SNHLY, CDR2 FYNNEI. CDR3 in amino acids: CASSGLQVYGYTF. The CDR3 nucleotides are TGTGCCAGCAGTGGACTACAGGTCTATGGCTACACCTTC.

This sequence joins TRBV6-4 and TRBJ2-5; D is uncertain. The CDR3 contains 13 residues. Trimming left V 0 bases short and J 5 bases short, with 7 bases between. Germline loops: CDR1 MRHNA, CDR2 SNTAGT. The CDR3 region has the DNA TGTGCCAGCAGTGACTCGTTCATCGAGACCCAGTACTTC. Amino acids: CASSDSFIETQYF.

V is TRBV6-6 and J is TRBJ2-2; 8 bases are shared with TRBD2. The CDR3 covers 15 residues. With V trimmed by 6 bases and J by 1 base, 4 bases remained unmatched. The germline gives CDR1 MNHNY, CDR2 SVGAGI (reference sequence). CDR3 protein: CASSPTSGNTGELFF. The CDR3 nucleotides are TGTGCCAGCAGCCCAACTAGCGGGAACACCGGGGAGCTGTTTTTT.

This chain joins TRBV25-1 and TRBJ2-4; 9 positions agree with TRBD2. The CDR3 totals 16 residues. With 1 base clipped from V and 8 bases from J, the junction kept 9 bases outside the gene matches. Germline assignment: CDR1 MGHDK and CDR2 SYGVNS. The CDR3 DNA is TGTGCCAGCAGTGAATTCGGCGGGGGGGCTCGGGACATTCAGTACTTC. This gives the protein CASSEFGGGARDIQYF. The full variable domain, with the rest looked up from reference TRBV25-1 and TRBJ2-4, is EADIYQTPRYLVIGTGKKITLECSQTMGHDKMYWYQQDPGMELHLIHYSYGVNSTEKGDLSSESTVSRIRTEHFPLTLESARPSHTSQYLCASSEFGGGARDIQYFGAGTRLSVL.

This chain connects TRBV5-1 to TRBJ2-5; 7 nucleotides align to TRBD1. Germline-derived CDR1 and CDR2 are SGHRS and YFSETQ. The CDR3 runs to 13 residues. V gave up 6 bases and J gave up 4 bases; unmatched junction bases: 6. The CDR3, as DNA: TGCGCCAGCAAACAGGGGAATCTAGAGACCCAGTACTTC. This encodes CASKQGNLETQYF.

The chain combines TRBV9 with TRBJ2-2; D gene ambiguous. This CDR3 is 16 amino acids long. The germline V gene has CDR1 SGDLS and CDR2 YYNGEE. Trimming shortened V by 5 bases and J by 3 bases, and 17 bases separated the two germline ends. CDR3 sequence (DNA): TGTGCCAGCAGTGTTATGACCGCCGTGGACACCGGGGAGCTGTTTTTT. Its translation is CASSVMTAVDTGELFF.